This T cell receptor beta chain stems from a study of blood T cells in healthy people across ages. The CDR3 runs to 21 residues. Germline V CDR1 and CDR2: SGHAT, FQNNGV. Losses at the gene ends were 4 bases for V and 0 bases for J; bases not matched to a gene: 15. Turning to this clonotype: Its antigen remains unknown.

Notes on the study in general: TCR beta diversity per million T cells fell roughly linearly with age. Greater diversity and more naive CD4+ cells were seen in long-lived donors than in aged donors. Leaving the PBMCs unsorted stopped any conclusive comparison of naive versus antigen-experienced cells.

Combining a sample-barcoded 5' primer with a J-beta primer mix, a second PCR ran for about 7 to 11 cycles. TCRdb recomputed calls from the 5' RACE reads with MiXCR, one row per CDR3 protein. Of 600,000 or so distinct CDR3 sequences in the sample, roughly 30% were seen once. The TCR originated in a woman of 80 years or more in good health. V usage is TRBV11-2 and J usage is TRBJ2-3; 14 bases match TRBD2. The sample comprised blood. As DNA, the CDR3 is TGTGCCAGCAGCTCGGGACTAGCGGGGGTTCCCCACCGTGCTAGCACAGATACGCAGTATTTT. It specifies CASSSGLAGVPHRASTDTQYF.